This TCR beta chain originates from a study of regulatory T cells. Study-wide results and caveats: Hydrophobic residues at CDR3 positions 6 and 7 were enriched in conventional CD4+ T cells of CD3G-deficient patients.

Concerning this clone itself: Its antigen is unknown.

The primer mix had 52 TRBV and 13 TRBJ primers. TCRdb's copy holds only in-frame clones and misses some; the assay was immunoSEQ multiplex PCR. The sample holds over 30,000 clones, about 93% seen once. Trimming removed 3 bases at V and 4 bases at J, with 9 bases between. Germline CDR1 MDHEN, CDR2 SYDVKM. The CDR3 spans 14 residues. Sorting split CD4+ cells into CD25-high CD127-low Tregs and CD25-low CD127-high conventional T cells. The rearrangement joins TRBV28 to TRBJ1-4; D is ambiguous. The receptor was derived from a child aged 2-15 years with CD3G deficiency. Sample: conventional CD4+ T cells sorted from blood. The CDR3, as DNA: TGTGCCAGCAGTTTTAGGCCGGTTAATGAAAAACTGTTTTTT. Amino acid sequence: CASSFRPVNEKLFF.